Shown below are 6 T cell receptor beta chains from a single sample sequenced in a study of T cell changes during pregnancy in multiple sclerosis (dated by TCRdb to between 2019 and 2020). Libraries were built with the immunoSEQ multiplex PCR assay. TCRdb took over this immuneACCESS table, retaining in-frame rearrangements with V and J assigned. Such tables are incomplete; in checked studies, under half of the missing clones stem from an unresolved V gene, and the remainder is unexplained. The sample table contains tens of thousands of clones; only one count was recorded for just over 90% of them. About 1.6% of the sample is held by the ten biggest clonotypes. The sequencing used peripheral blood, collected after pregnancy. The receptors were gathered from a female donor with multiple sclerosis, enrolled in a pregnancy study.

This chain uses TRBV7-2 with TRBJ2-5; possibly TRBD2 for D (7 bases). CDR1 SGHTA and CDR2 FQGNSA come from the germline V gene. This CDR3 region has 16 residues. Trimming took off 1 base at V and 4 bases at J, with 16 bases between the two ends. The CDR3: CASSLVGGRVGETQYF. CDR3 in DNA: TGTGCCAGCAGCTTAGTAGGGGGGAGGGTAGGAGAGACCCAGTACTTC.

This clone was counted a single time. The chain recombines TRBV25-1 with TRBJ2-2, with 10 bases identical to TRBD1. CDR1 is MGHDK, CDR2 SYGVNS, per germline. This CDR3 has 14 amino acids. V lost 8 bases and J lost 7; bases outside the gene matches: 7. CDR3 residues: CASSGQGNGGELFF. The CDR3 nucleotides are TGTGCCAGCTCGGGACAGGGGAATGGCGGGGAGCTGTTTTTT. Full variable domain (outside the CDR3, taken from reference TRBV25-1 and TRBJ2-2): EADIYQTPRYLVIGTGKKITLECSQTMGHDKMYWYQQDPGMELHLIHYSYGVNSTEKGDLSSESTVSRIRTEHFPLTLESARPSHTSQYLCASSGQGNGGELFFGEGSRLTVL.

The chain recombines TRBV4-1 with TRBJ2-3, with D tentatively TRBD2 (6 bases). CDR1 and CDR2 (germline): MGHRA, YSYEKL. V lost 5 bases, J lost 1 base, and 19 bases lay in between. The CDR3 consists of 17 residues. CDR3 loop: CASSYLMREAGTDTQYF. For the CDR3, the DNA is TGCGCCAGCAGCTATCTTATGAGGGAGGCGGGCACAGATACGCAGTATTTT.

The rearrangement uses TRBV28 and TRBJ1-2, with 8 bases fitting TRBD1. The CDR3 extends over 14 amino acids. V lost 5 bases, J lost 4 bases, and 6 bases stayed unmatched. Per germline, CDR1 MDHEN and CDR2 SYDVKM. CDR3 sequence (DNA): TGTGCCAGCAGTCCCCAGGGGGCCCTCTATGGCTACACCTTC. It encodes CASSPQGALYGYTF.

This CDR3 is CASSARQGIFTEAFF. CDR3 DNA sequence: TGCGCCAGCAGCGCTCGACAGGGAATCTTTACTGAAGCTTTCTTT. V usage is TRBV5-1 and J usage is TRBJ1-1; 7 nucleotides line up with TRBD1. J lost 5 bases, V lost 4 bases, and 11 bases had no gene match. This CDR3 region has 15 residues. Per germline, CDR1 SGHRS and CDR2 YFSETQ. Complete variable domain (other parts from reference TRBV5-1 and TRBJ1-1): KAGVTQTPRYLIKTRGQQVTLSCSPISGHRSVSWYQQTPGQGLQFLFEYFSETQRNKGNFPGRFSGRQFSNSRSEMNVSTLELGDSALYLCASSARQGIFTEAFFGQGTRLTVV.

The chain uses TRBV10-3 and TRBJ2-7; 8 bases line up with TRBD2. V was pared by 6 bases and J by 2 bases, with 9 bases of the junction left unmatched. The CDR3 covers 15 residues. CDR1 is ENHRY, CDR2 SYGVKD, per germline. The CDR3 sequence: CAISAGGQRTYEQYF. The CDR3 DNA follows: TGTGCCATCAGCGCGGGGGGACAACGGACCTACGAGCAGTACTTC.